The 23 T cell receptor beta chains presented below share a single source sample, sequenced in a study. Treg sorting used a CD4+CD25+CD127-/low gate. A single record per CDR3 protein comes from TCRdb applying MiXCR to the 5' RACE reads. This sample has over 40,000 distinct CDR3 sequences; roughly a fifth occur once, and the top ten carry less than 5%. The sample consisted of Tregs sorted from blood. The receptors here all came from a female donor with breast cancer.

Points on this clonotype: A much larger clone lies one base from this, so it may be a read error. J is TRBJ2-2 and V is TRBV20-1; the D is unclear. Trimming took 3 bases from V and 7 from J, leaving 9 bases between them. Germline assignment: CDR1 DFQATT and CDR2 SNEGSKA (reference sequence). This CDR3 has 12 residues. The CDR3 region is CSARTRHGELFF. CDR3 DNA: TGCAGTGCTAGGACAAGACACGGGGAGCTGTTTTTT.

The chain carries TRBV7-2 and TRBJ1-5; maybe TRBD1 (5 bases). The CDR3 spans 14 residues. V was pared by 2 bases and J by 6 bases, with 11 bases between. In germline, CDR1 is SGHTA, CDR2 FQGNSA. CDR3 nucleotide sequence: TGTGCCAGCAGCTTAAGGGGTTTTGGTCAGCCCCAGCATTTT. Its protein product is CASSLRGFGQPQHF.

In its sample, this clonotype was seen many times. V is TRBV10-3 and J is TRBJ2-1, with 8 bases lining up with TRBD1. This CDR3 comprises 15 residues. V shed 7 bases, J shed 7 bases, and the junction held 12 bases outside the gene matches. CDR1 and CDR2 (germline): ENHRY, SYGVKD. Written as DNA, the CDR3 is TGTGCCATCAACCCCGGGACAGGCCCTCCGAATGAGCAGTTCTTC. Amino acids: CAINPGTGPPNEQFF.

With regard to this clonotype: No conserved phenylalanine or tryptophan is present at the end of the CDR3, so a read error is the likely explanation. V usage is TRBV7-9 and J usage is TRBJ2-3; D is ambiguous. Looked up from germline, CDR1 is SEHNR and CDR2 is FQNEAQ (reference sequence). The CDR3 has 14 residues. V lost 0 bases, J lost 0 bases, and 4 bases lay in between. The CDR3 DNA follows: TGTGCCAGCAGCTTAGCACACAGCACAGATACGCAGTATCTT. This sequence encodes CASSLAHSTDTQYL.

This clonotype came up many times. The chain has TRBV7-8 and TRBJ2-1; 8 nucleotides agree with TRBD2. The V gene's germline CDR1 is SGHVS and CDR2 FQNEAQ. CDR3 size: 15 residues. J lost 4 bases, V lost 1 base, and 3 bases had no gene match. The CDR3 here is CASSLGTSGYNEQFF. The CDR3 bases are TGTGCCAGCAGCTTAGGTACTAGCGGTTACAATGAGCAGTTCTTC.

This clonotype has a handful of counts. The rearrangement uses TRBV24-1 and TRBJ2-2; no firm D call. V was pared by 4 bases and J by 6 bases, with 8 bases between. CDR1 and CDR2 (germline): KGHDR, SFDVKD. This CDR3 is 13 amino acids long. The CDR3 nucleotides read TGTGCCACCAGTGACCCGTTCCCCGGGGAGCTGTTTTTT. Amino acids: CATSDPFPGELFF.

This clonotype was seen only a few times. This rearrangement joins TRBV12-3 or TRBV12-4 to TRBJ2-2; TRBD2 matches 8 bases. This CDR3 region has 18 residues. Trimming at V came to 7 bases and at J to 4 bases, leaving 17 bases not matched to a gene. For the CDR3, the DNA is TGTGCCAGCAAAAGGGCCAGCGGGAGTCTTATATTCACCGGGGAGCTGTTTTTT. This sequence encodes CASKRASGSLIFTGELFF.

This chain connects TRBV20-1 to TRBJ1-2; no clear D gene. The CDR3 contains 16 residues. Germline V gene data show CDR1 as DFQATT and CDR2 as SNEGSKA (reference sequence). Trimming left V 4 bases short and J 7 bases short, with 25 bases between. This CDR3 reads CSAIEKPTYDLGGYTF. The CDR3 DNA is TGCAGTGCTATAGAGAAACCGACGTACGACTTAGGTGGCTACACCTTC.

This clonotype showed up just a few times. V gene TRBV13 combines with J gene TRBJ1-3, with TRBD1 matching over 8 bases. Germline V lookup: CDR1 PRHDT, CDR2 FYEKMQ (reference sequence). The CDR3 loop spans 17 amino acids. Unmatched junction bases numbered 9, after V lost 5 bases and J lost 0 bases. CDR3 sequence reads: CASSPADRGHSGNTIYF. In DNA, the CDR3 is TGTGCCAGCAGCCCCGCCGACAGGGGACACTCTGGAAACACCATATATTTT.

About this clonotype itself: One end of the junction varies from germline; a read error may be responsible. The gene calls are TRBV15 and TRBJ2-1; D gene ambiguous. The CDR3 runs to 15 residues. Germline CDR1 LNHNV, CDR2 YYDKDF (reference sequence). CDR3 nucleotide sequence: TGTGCCACCAGTAGAGATGTTGGATTCTACAATGAGCAGTTCTTC. Encoded protein: CATSRDVGFYNEQFF.

This clonotype was seen more than once but under ten times. The gene calls are TRBV20-1 and TRBJ2-1; TRBD2 is a possible D gene (6 bases). Trimming took off 7 bases at V and 0 bases at J, with 10 bases between the two ends. This CDR3 spans 13 amino acids. Germline V gene data show CDR1 as DFQATT and CDR2 as SNEGSKA (reference sequence). The CDR3 DNA sequence: TGCAGTGGAACCGGGAGCTCCTACAATGAGCAGTTCTTC. Protein sequence: CSGTGSSYNEQFF.

This clonotype was seen a few times. The CDR3 is CASSLISEGDEQFF. CDR3 DNA sequence: TGTGCCAGCAGCTTAATTTCGGAGGGCGATGAGCAGTTCTTC. This chain links TRBV7-2 with TRBJ2-1; tentatively, D is TRBD2 (6 bases). The CDR3 sequence is 14 residues long. The germline V gene has CDR1 SGHTA and CDR2 FQGNSA. V was cut by 2 bases and J by 8 bases, with 13 bases left in between.

The sample holds many counts of this clonotype. This chain uses TRBV9 with TRBJ2-7, with TRBD1 identical over 8 bases. The V gene end was trimmed by 3 bases and the J gene end by 3 bases; junction bases not matched to a gene: 8. The germline V gene encodes CDR1 SGDLS and CDR2 YYNGEE. This CDR3 is built from 15 residues. The CDR3 loop is CASSAGQGGGYEQYF. The CDR3 nucleotides read TGTGCCAGCAGCGCCGGACAGGGAGGAGGCTACGAGCAGTACTTC.

This clonotype was counted between two and nine times. The V and J genes are TRBV12-3 or TRBV12-4 and TRBJ2-7; D is ambiguous. Trimming cost V 6 bases and J 1 base, with 16 bases left between them. This CDR3 has 15 amino acids. CDR3 sequence (DNA): TGTGCCAGCAGCTCAACCCTGACCGCATCCTACGAGCAGTACTTC. Amino acid sequence: CASSSTLTASYEQYF.

The gene calls are TRBV5-4 and TRBJ2-2; no definite D call. The CDR3 is 14 residues long. CDR1 and CDR2 from the germline V gene are SGHNT and YYREEE (reference sequence). Trimming left V 3 bases short and J 4 bases short, with 10 bases between. CDR3 sequence: CASSWDVGTGELFF. The CDR3 coding sequence is TGTGCCAGCAGCTGGGATGTTGGCACCGGGGAGCTGTTTTTT.

This clonotype was observed many times. The rearrangement joins TRBV20-1 to TRBJ2-7; 7 bases fit TRBD1. V dropped 2 bases and J dropped 2; count of bases not matched to a gene: 9. This CDR3 region has 15 residues. In germline, CDR1 is DFQATT, CDR2 SNEGSKA (reference sequence). The CDR3 nucleotides are TGCAGTGCTAGATCCACCCCGGACAGGCCCTACGAGCAGTACTTC. Translating gives CSARSTPDRPYEQYF.

A few counts support this clonotype. The junction shows a germline mismatch at one end, possibly a read error. This chain connects TRBV6-4 to TRBJ2-1, with TRBD2 as a possible D gene (6 bases). The CDR3 has 13 amino acids. CDR1 MRHNA and CDR2 SNTAGT come from the germline V gene. The CDR3 sequence is CASSKAGRGERFF. CDR3 sequence (DNA): TGTGCCAGCAGTAAGGCGGGAAGGGGTGAGCGGTTCTTC.

The chain uses TRBV12-3 or TRBV12-4 and TRBJ2-7; tentative D call: TRBD2 (5 bases). The CDR3 has 14 residues. V shed 6 bases and J shed 2 bases, with 14 bases lying between them. The CDR3 region is CASSGGLRTYEQYF. DNA of the CDR3: TGTGCCAGCAGCGGCGGGTTGAGGACCTACGAGCAGTACTTC.

Points on this clonotype: Germline is not matched at one junction end, which may reflect a read error. This chain joins TRBV2 and TRBJ1-1, with D hard to call. Germline V lookup: CDR1 SNHLY, CDR2 FYNNEI. The CDR3 runs 12 residues. CDR3 region: CATLGMNTEALF. CDR3 DNA sequence: TGTGCCACCCTAGGAATGAACACTGAAGCTCTCTTT.

The rearrangement uses TRBV5-1 and TRBJ2-5; 9 bases are shared with TRBD1. In germline, CDR1 is SGHRS, CDR2 YFSETQ. The V and J ends lost 5 bases and 2 bases, in that order; junction bases with no gene match: 7. This CDR3 is 15 amino acids long. This CDR3 reads CASSSPGQGQETQYF. The CDR3 nucleotides are TGCGCCAGCAGTTCACCGGGACAGGGACAAGAGACCCAGTACTTC. The variable domain in full, completed from reference TRBV5-1 and TRBJ2-5, reads KAGVTQTPRYLIKTRGQQVTLSCSPISGHRSVSWYQQTPGQGLQFLFEYFSETQRNKGNFPGRFSGRQFSNSRSEMNVSTLELGDSALYLCASSSPGQGQETQYFGPGTRLLVL.

A single count supports this clonotype. The genes are TRBV20-1 and TRBJ1-4; 9 bases map to TRBD1. Trimming took 6 bases from V and 7 from J; bases not matched to a gene: 6. The CDR3 consists of 13 residues. Germline CDR1 is DFQATT and CDR2 is SNEGSKA (reference sequence). In DNA form, the CDR3 reads TGCAGTGCCGGGACAGGGAGATTTGAAAAACTGTTTTTT. As protein: CSAGTGRFEKLFF.

The chain links TRBV6-1 to TRBJ2-1; TRBD2 matches 9 bases. Germline V gene data show CDR1 as MNHNS and CDR2 as SASEGT. Trimming removed 8 bases from V and 3 bases from J; junction bases left unmatched: 5. The CDR3 has 14 amino acids. The CDR3 coding sequence is TGTGCCAGCCTTTTAGCGGGAGACTACAATGAGCAGTTCTTC. Translated, it gives CASLLAGDYNEQFF.

J is TRBJ2-1 and V is TRBV12-3 or TRBV12-4; TRBD2 matches 7 bases. The V segment lost 6 bases and the J segment 4 bases; nucleotides outside the gene matches: 9. The CDR3 consists of 15 residues. The CDR3 region is CASRPGSSGYNEQFF. The CDR3 region has the DNA TGTGCCAGCAGGCCGGGATCTAGCGGTTACAATGAGCAGTTCTTC.